One sample yielded the 5 T cell receptor beta chains listed below, sequenced in a study of cytomegalovirus exposure and HLA in healthy donors. Researchers ran the PCR with 60 Vbeta and 13 Jbeta primers. Here immunoSEQ multiplex PCR was the method, and the copy in TCRdb shows in-frame clones only, minus some. The top ten hold less than 1.5% of the sample, which has some 130,000 clones, roughly four fifths seen once. The sequencing input was PBMCs. The receptors derive from a girl between 2 and 10 years old in good health and CMV-seronegative.

A single count supports this clone. The chain has TRBV7-6 and TRBJ1-3; no firm D call. Germline-derived CDR1 and CDR2 are SGHVS and FNYEAQ. This CDR3 is 15 amino acids long. Trimming cost V 1 base and J 4 bases, with 11 bases left between them. The CDR3 nucleotides read TGTGCCAGCAGCTTAGGGAGGACGGGGGGAAACACCATATATTTT. Translated, it gives CASSLGRTGGNTIYF.

This chain uses TRBV6-6 with TRBJ1-2, with D unclear. V lost 8 bases and J 5 bases, leaving 12 bases between the germline ends. This CDR3 comprises 12 residues. Germline values: CDR1 MNHNY, CDR2 SVGAGI (reference sequence). The CDR3 DNA reads TGTGCCAGCGGCGGAGGGTTATATGGCTACACCTTC. Protein: CASGGGLYGYTF.

The rearrangement uses TRBV4-1 and TRBJ2-7; 7 nucleotides agree with TRBD1. Germline lookup yields CDR1 MGHRA and CDR2 YSYEKL. There are 13 residues in the CDR3. V lost 5 bases to trimming and J lost 4 bases; unmatched junction nucleotides: 5. CDR3 loop: CASSVPGQYEQYF. CDR3 bases: TGCGCCAGCAGCGTTCCGGGACAGTACGAGCAGTACTTC.

The count of this clone is one. The chain has TRBV5-8 and TRBJ2-3; 7 positions match TRBD2. Germline CDR1 SGHTS, CDR2 YDEGEE. The V segment lost 4 bases and the J segment 1 base; nucleotides outside the gene matches: 6. The CDR3 has 15 residues. The CDR3 sequence is CASSREVMGTDTQYF. The CDR3 DNA sequence: TGTGCCAGCAGCCGGGAGGTCATGGGCACAGATACGCAGTATTTT.

This chain uses TRBV27 with TRBJ2-1; 11 nucleotides align to TRBD1. This CDR3 has 18 amino acids. V gave up 4 bases and J gave up 0 bases; unmatched junction bases: 8. Germline V gene data show CDR1 as MNHEY and CDR2 as SMNVEV (reference sequence). As DNA, the CDR3 is TGTGCCAGCAGTTCGGGACAGGGGGAGAGGGTCTCCTACAATGAGCAGTTCTTC. It specifies CASSSGQGERVSYNEQFF.